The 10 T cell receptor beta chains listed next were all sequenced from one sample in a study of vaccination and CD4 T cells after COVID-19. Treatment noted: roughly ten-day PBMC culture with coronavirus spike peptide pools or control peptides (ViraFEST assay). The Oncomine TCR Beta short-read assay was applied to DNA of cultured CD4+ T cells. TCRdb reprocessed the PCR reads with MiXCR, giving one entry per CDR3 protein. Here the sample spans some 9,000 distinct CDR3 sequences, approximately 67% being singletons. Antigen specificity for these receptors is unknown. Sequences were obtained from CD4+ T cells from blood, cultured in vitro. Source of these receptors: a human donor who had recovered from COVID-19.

CDR3 DNA: TGTGCCAGCAGCTTAGTGAGTCACCCTGAAGCTTTCTTT. The encoded protein is CASSLVSHPEAFF. The chain couples TRBV11-3 to TRBJ1-1; D remains ambiguous. The CDR3 covers 13 residues. Germline CDR1 SGHNT, CDR2 YENEEA. V gave up 1 base and J gave up 6 bases, with 9 bases separating them.

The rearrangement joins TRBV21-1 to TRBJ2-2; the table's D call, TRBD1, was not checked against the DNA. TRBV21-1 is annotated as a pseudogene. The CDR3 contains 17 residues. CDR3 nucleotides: TGTGCCAGCAGCACCTTTCGGGCAGGGACGGATCCCGGGGAGCTGTTTTTT. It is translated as CASSTFRAGTDPGELFF.

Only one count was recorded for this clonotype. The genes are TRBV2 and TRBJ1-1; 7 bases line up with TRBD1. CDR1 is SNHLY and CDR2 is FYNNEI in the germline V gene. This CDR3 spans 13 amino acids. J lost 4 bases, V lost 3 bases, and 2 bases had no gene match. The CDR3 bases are TGTGCCAGCAGTGAGACAGGGATCACTGAAGCTTTCTTT. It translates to CASSETGITEAFF. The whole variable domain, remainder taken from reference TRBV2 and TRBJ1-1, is EPEVTQTPSHQVTQMGQEVILRCVPISNHLYFYWYRQILGQKVEFLVSFYNNEISEKSEIFDDQFSVERPDGSNFTLKIRSTKLEDSAMYFCASSETGITEAFFGQGTRLTVV.

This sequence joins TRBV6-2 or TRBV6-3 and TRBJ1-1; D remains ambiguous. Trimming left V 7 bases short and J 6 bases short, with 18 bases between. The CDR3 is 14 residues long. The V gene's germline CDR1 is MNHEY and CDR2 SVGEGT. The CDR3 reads CASTLPLRGAEAFF. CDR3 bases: TGTGCCAGCACCCTACCCCTACGCGGGGCTGAAGCTTTCTTT.

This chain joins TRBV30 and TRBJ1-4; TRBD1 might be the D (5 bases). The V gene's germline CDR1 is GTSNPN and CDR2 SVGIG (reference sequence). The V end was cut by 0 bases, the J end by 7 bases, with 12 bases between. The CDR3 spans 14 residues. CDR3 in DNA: TGTGCCTGGAGTGTGGGAGGGGCCGGTGAAAAACTGTTTTTT. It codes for CAWSVGGAGEKLFF.

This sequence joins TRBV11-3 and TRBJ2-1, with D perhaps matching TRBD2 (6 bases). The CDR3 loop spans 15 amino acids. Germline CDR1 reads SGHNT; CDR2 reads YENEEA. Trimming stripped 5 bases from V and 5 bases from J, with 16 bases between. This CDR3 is CASSGAGAVDNEQFF. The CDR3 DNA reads TGTGCCAGCAGCGGAGCGGGTGCCGTGGACAATGAGCAGTTCTTC.

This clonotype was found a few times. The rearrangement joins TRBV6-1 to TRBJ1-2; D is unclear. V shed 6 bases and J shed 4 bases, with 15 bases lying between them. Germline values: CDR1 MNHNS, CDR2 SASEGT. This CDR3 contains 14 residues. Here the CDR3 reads CASRMPGLFYGYTF. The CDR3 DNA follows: TGTGCCAGCAGGATGCCGGGGTTGTTCTATGGCTACACCTTC.

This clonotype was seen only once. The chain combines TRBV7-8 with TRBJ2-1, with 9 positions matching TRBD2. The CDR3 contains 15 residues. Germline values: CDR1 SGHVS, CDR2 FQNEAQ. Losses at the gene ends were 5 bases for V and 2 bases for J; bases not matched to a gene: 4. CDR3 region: CASSRRLAAYNEQFF. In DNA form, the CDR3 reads TGTGCCAGCAGCCGCCGACTAGCGGCCTACAATGAGCAGTTCTTC.

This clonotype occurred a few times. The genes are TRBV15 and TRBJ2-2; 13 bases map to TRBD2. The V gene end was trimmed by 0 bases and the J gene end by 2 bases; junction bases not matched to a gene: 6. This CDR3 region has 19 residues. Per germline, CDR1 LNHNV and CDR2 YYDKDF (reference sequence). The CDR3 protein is CATSRDGLAGAFNTGELFF. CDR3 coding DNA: TGTGCCACCAGCAGAGATGGACTAGCGGGAGCGTTCAACACCGGGGAGCTGTTTTTT.

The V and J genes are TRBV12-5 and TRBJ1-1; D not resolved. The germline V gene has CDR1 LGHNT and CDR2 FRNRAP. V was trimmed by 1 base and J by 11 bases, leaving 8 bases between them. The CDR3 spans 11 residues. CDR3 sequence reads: CASGLGAGAFF. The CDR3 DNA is TGTGCTAGTGGTTTGGGGGCTGGCGCTTTCTTT.